Detailed here is one T cell receptor beta chain. The entry originates in a study of human T cells and chemical hapten exposure. The CDR3 covers 14 residues. Germline V gene lookup returns CDR1 SGHTA and CDR2 FQGNSA. The ends lost 1 base at V and 14 bases at J; junction bases unmatched: 5. The time point is: patch test 3, about 24 weeks after DPC sensitization. The treatment was: therapeutic diphenylcyclopropenone sensitization with weekly scalp DPC. Blood was drawn before each patch test was applied. Non-pregnant alopecia patients aged 18 to 70, suitable for DPC therapy. TCRdb re-derived calls from the RACE reads in MiXCR, one entry per CDR3 protein. The sample shows 85,000 to 100,000 distinct CDR3 sequences, 27% of them seen only once.

This material consisted of whole blood, taken in connection with sensitization to the hapten diphenylcyclopropenone (DPC). This TCR was recovered from a man aged 35 to 55 with alopecia areata. Some clones in this sample may be carry-over from other donors' samples. This rearrangement joins TRBV7-2 to TRBJ2-1; 13 nucleotides align to TRBD2. CDR3 in DNA: TGTGCCAGCAGCTTAGGGACTAGCGGGAGAGTAAAGTTCTTC. Amino acids: CASSLGTSGRVKFF.